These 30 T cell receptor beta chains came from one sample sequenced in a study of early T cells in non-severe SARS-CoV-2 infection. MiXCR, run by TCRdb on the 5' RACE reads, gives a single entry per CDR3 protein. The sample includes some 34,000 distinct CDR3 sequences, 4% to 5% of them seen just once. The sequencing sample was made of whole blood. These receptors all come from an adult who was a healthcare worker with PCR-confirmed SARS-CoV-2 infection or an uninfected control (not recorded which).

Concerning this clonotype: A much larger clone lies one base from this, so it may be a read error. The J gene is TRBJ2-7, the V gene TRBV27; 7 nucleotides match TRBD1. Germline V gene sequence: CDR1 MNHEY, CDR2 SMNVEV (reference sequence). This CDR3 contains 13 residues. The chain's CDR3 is CSSSPRGIYEQYF. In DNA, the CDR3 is TGTTCCAGCAGCCCCAGGGGGATTTACGAGCAGTACTTC.

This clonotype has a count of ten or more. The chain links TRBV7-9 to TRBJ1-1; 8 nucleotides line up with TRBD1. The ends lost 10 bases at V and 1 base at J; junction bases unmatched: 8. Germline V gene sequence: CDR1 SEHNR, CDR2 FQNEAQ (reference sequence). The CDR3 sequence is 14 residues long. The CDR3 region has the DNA TGTGCCACCAAACCGGGACAGGCGAACACTGAAGCTTTCTTT. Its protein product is CATKPGQANTEAFF.

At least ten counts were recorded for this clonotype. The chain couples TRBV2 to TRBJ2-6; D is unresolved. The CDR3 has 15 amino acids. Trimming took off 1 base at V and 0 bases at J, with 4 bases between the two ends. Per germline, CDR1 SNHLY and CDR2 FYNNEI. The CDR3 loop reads CASSEGSSGANVLTF. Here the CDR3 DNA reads TGTGCCAGCAGTGAAGGAAGCTCTGGGGCCAACGTCCTGACTTTC.

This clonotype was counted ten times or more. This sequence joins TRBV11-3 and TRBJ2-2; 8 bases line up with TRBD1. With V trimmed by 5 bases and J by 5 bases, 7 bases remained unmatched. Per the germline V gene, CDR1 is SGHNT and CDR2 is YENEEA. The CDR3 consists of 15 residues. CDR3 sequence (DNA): TGTGCCAGCAGCACCTCGACAGGGGTAACCGGGGAGCTGTTTTTT. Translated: CASSTSTGVTGELFF.

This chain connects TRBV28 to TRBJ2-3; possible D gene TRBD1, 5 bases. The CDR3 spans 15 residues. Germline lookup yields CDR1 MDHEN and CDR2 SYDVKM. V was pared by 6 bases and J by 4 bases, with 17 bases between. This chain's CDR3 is CASRKTEPGPDTQYF. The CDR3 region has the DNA TGTGCCAGCAGGAAGACAGAGCCAGGCCCAGATACGCAGTATTTT.

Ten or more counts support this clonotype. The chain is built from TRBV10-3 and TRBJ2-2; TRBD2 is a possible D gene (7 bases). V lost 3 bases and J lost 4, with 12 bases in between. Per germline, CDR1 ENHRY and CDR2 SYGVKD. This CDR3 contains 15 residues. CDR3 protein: CAISDRGAGTGELFF. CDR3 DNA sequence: TGTGCCATCAGTGACCGGGGGGCCGGCACCGGGGAGCTGTTTTTT.

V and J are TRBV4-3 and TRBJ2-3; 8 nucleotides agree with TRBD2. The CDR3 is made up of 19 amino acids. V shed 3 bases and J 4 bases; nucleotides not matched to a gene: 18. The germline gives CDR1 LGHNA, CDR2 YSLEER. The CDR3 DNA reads TGCGCCAGCAGCCAGGGACGACACTCCCGGGGGGGCCTAGCAGATACGCAGTATTTT. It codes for CASSQGRHSRGGLADTQYF.

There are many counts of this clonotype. This CDR3 reads CASRGYRGLPRGNTGELFF. In nucleotides, the CDR3 is TGTGCCAGCAGAGGGTATAGGGGACTACCCCGAGGGAACACCGGGGAGCTGTTTTTT. The rearrangement joins TRBV6-9 to TRBJ2-2, with 7 bases aligning to TRBD2. CDR3 length equals 19 residues. V shed 6 bases and J 1 base; nucleotides not matched to a gene: 17. From germline, CDR1 is MNHGY and CDR2 SVAAGI.

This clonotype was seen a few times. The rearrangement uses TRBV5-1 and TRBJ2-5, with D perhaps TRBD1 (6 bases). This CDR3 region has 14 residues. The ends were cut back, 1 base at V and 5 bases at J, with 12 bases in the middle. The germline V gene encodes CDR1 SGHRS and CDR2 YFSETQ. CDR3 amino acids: CASSLWDKGETQYF. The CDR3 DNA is TGCGCCAGCAGCTTGTGGGACAAGGGGGAGACCCAGTACTTC. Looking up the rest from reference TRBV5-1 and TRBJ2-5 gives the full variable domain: KAGVTQTPRYLIKTRGQQVTLSCSPISGHRSVSWYQQTPGQGLQFLFEYFSETQRNKGNFPGRFSGRQFSNSRSEMNVSTLELGDSALYLCASSLWDKGETQYFGPGTRLLVL.

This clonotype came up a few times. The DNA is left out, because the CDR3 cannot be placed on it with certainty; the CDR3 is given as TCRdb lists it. The CDR3 protein is CSVGGGNSRYF. V usage is TRBV29-1 and J usage is TRBJ2-3. The CDR3 is made up of 11 amino acids, end residues included. The germline CDR1 and CDR2 sequences are SQVTM and ANQGSEA.

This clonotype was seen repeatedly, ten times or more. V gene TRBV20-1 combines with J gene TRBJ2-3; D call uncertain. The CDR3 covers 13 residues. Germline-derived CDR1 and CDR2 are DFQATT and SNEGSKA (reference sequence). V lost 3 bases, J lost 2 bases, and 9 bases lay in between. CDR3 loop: CSASFHLTDTQYF. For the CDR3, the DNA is TGCAGTGCTAGTTTTCACCTCACAGATACGCAGTATTTT.

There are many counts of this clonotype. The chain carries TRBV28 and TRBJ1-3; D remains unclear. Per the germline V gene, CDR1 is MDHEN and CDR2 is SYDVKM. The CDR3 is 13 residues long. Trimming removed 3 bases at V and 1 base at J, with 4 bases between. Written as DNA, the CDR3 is TGTGCCAGCAGTTTCGCGTCTGGAAACACCATATATTTT. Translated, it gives CASSFASGNTIYF.

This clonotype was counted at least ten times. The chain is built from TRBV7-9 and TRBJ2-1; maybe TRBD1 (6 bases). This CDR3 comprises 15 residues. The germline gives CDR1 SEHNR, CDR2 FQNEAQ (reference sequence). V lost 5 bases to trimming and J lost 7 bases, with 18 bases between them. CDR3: CASSTLRGRLNEQFF. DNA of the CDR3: TGTGCCAGCAGCACACTGAGGGGGAGACTGAATGAGCAGTTCTTC. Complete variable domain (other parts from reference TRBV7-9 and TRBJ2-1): DTGVSQNPRHKITKRGQNVTFRCDPISEHNRLYWYRQTLGQGPEFLTYFQNEAQLEKSRLLSDRFSAERPKGSFSTLEIQRTEQGDSAMYLCASSTLRGRLNEQFFGPGTRLTVL.

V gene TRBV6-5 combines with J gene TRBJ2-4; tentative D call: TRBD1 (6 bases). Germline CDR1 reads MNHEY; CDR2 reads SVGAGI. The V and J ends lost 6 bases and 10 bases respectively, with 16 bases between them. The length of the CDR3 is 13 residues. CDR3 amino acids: CASRPPNDRIQYF. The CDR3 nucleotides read TGTGCCAGCAGGCCCCCCAACGACAGGATTCAGTACTTC.

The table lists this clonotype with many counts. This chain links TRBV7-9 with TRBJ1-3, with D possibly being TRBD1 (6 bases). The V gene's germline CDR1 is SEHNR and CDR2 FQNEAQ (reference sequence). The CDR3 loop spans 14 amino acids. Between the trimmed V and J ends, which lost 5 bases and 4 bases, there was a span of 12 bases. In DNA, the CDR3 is TGTGCCAGCAGCCTACAGGGTTCGGGAAACACCATATATTTT. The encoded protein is CASSLQGSGNTIYF.

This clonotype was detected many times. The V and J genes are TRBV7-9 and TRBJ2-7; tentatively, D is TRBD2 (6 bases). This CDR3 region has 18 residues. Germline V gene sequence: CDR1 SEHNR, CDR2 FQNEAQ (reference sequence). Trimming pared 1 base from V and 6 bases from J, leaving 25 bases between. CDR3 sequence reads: CASSLGFLGGSAMGEQYF. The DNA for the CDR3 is TGTGCCAGCAGCTTAGGCTTCCTGGGGGGATCAGCCATGGGCGAGCAGTACTTC.

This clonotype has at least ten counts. The CDR3 region has the DNA TGCAGCGTTGGCGGGAGGACTAACTATGGCTACACCTTC. Protein product: CSVGGRTNYGYTF. J is TRBJ1-2 and V is TRBV29-1, with D uncertain. The germline CDR1 and CDR2 sequences are SQVTM and ANQGSEA. The V and J ends lost 4 bases and 0 bases respectively, with 9 bases between them. The CDR3 consists of 13 residues. Drawing the rest from reference TRBV29-1 and TRBJ1-2, the complete variable domain is SAVISQKPSRDICQRGTSLTIQCQVDSQVTMMFWYRQQPGQSLTLIATANQGSEATYESGFVIDKFPISRPNLTFSTLTVSNMSPEDSSIYLCSVGGRTNYGYTFGSGTRLTVV.

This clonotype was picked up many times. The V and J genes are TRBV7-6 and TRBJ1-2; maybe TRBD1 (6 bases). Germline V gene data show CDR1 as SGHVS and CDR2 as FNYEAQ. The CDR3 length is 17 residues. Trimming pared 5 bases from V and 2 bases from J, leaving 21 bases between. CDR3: CASSTSAYTGMNYGYTF. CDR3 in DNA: TGTGCCAGCAGCACTAGCGCCTACACAGGGATGAACTATGGCTACACCTTC.

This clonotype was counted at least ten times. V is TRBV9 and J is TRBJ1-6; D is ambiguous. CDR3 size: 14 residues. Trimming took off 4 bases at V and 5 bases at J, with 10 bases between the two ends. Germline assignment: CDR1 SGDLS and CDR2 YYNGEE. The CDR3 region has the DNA TGTGCCAGCAGCCTCGATCCGAATAATTCACCCCTCCACTTT. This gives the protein CASSLDPNNSPLHF.

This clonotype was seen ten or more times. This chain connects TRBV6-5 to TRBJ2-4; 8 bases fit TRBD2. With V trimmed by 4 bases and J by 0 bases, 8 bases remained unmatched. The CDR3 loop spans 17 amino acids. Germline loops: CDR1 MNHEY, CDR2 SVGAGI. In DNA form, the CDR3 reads TGTGCCAGCAGTTTGAGCGGGGGCTACGTAGCCAAAAACATTCAGTACTTC. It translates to CASSLSGGYVAKNIQYF.

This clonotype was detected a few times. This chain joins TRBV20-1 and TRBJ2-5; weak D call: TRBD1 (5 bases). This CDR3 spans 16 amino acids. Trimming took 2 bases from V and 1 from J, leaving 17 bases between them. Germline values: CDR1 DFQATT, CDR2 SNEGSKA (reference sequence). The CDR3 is CSARSPPRVGQETQYF. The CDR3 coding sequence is TGCAGTGCTAGATCCCCCCCCAGGGTGGGCCAAGAGACCCAGTACTTC.

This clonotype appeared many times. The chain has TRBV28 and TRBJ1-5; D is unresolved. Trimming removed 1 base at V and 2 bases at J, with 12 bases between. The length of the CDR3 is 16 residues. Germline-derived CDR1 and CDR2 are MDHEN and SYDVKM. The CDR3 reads CASSLFAGMGNQPQHF. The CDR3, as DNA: TGTGCCAGCAGTTTATTTGCGGGTATGGGCAATCAGCCCCAGCATTTT.

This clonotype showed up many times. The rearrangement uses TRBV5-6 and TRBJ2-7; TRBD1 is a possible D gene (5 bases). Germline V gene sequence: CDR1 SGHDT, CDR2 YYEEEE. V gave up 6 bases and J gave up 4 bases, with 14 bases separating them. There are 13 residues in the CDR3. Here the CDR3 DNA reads TGTGCCAGCACCCGGACACTTACTTACGAGCAGTACTTC. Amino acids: CASTRTLTYEQYF.

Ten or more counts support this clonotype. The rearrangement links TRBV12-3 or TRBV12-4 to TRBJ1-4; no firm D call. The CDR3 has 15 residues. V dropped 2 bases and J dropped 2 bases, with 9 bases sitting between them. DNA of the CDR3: TGTGCCAGCAGTTTAATGGAGCCCACTAATGAAAAACTGTTTTTT. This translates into CASSLMEPTNEKLFF.

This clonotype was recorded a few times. In DNA form, the CDR3 reads TGCGCCAGCAGCTCCGGACAGGGGTCTTACTATGGCTACACCTTC. Translation: CASSSGQGSYYGYTF. The chain links TRBV5-1 to TRBJ1-2; 9 nucleotides agree with TRBD1. CDR1 is SGHRS, CDR2 YFSETQ, per germline. Trimming at V came to 3 bases and at J to 3 bases, leaving 6 bases not matched to a gene. The CDR3 sequence is 15 residues long.

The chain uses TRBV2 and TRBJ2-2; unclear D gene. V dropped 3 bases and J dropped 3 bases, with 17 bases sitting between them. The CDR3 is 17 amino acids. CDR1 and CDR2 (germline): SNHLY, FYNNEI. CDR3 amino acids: CASSDPWPVTHTGELFF. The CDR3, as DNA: TGTGCCAGCAGTGATCCGTGGCCCGTTACCCACACCGGGGAGCTGTTTTTT. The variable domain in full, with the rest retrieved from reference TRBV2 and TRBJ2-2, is EPEVTQTPSHQVTQMGQEVILRCVPISNHLYFYWYRQILGQKVEFLVSFYNNEISEKSEIFDDQFSVERPDGSNFTLKIRSTKLEDSAMYFCASSDPWPVTHTGELFFGEGSRLTVL.

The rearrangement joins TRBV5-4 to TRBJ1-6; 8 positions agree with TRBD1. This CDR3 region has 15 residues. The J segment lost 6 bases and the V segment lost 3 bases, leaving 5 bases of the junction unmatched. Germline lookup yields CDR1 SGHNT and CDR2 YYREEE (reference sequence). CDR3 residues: CASSSPGQANSPLHF. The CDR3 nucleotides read TGTGCCAGCAGCTCACCGGGACAGGCTAATTCACCCCTCCACTTT.

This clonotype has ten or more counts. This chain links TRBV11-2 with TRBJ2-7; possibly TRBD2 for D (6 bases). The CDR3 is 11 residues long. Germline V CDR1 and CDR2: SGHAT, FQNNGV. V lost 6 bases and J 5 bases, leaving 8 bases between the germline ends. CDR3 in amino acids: CASRWGDEQYF. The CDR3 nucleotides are TGTGCCAGCAGGTGGGGGGACGAGCAGTACTTC.

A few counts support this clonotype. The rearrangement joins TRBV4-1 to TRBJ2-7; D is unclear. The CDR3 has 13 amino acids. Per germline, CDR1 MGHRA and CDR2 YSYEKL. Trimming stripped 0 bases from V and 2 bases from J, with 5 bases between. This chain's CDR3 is CASSQEGTYEQYF. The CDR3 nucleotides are TGCGCCAGCAGCCAAGAGGGGACCTACGAGCAGTACTTC.

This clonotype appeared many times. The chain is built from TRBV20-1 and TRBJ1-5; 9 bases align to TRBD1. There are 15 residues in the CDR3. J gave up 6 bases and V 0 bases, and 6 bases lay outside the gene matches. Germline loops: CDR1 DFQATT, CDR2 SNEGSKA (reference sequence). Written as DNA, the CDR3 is TGCAGTGCTAGAGATCAGACAGGGGGATTTCAGCCCCAGCATTTT. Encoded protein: CSARDQTGGFQPQHF.